This T cell receptor beta chain derives from a study of T cells in Graves' hyperthyroidism and ophthalmopathy. TCR beta CDR3 sequences were amplified from RNA transcripts. The TCR CDR3 was amplified in a first-round RT-PCR using the HTBI primer set. In TCRdb, the multiplex PCR reads were re-called with MiXCR into one record per CDR3 protein. The data hold over 650,000 distinct CDR3 sequences, with over 15% observed a single time. Patients counted as stable if ophthalmopathy did not develop within 18 months. V was trimmed by 4 bases and J by 8 bases, leaving 14 bases between them. CDR3 length: 13 residues. Germline V gene lookup returns CDR1 MRHNA and CDR2 SNTAGT.

Sequences were obtained from blood. This receptor was taken from a man between 18 and 29 years old with Graves' hyperthyroidism. The chain recombines TRBV6-4 with TRBJ1-1, with a possible D match to TRBD1 (6 bases). CDR3 amino acids: CASSGDLGQEAFF. CDR3 in DNA: TGTGCCAGCAGTGGGGATTTGGGACAAGAAGCTTTCTTT.